These T cell receptor beta chains were read from a single sample in a study of T cells in Graves' hyperthyroidism and ophthalmopathy. TCRdb reprocessed the multiplex PCR reads via MiXCR and lists one record per CDR3 protein. In the table there are approximately 520,000 distinct CDR3 sequences, around 21% of which are singletons. Sequencing was done on a sample of blood. These receptors all come from a man younger than 35 with Graves' hyperthyroidism. Both conserved end residues are part of each CDR3. The order of the fields is V gene, clone size, J gene, D gene, CDR3 length, CDR3 protein, CDR3 DNA. A D gene is named only where the DNA matches it firmly. Only some rows state a clone size, as once, few, many or a class for expanded clones.

V gene: TRBV29-1
clone size: few
J gene: TRBJ2-6
D gene: .
CDR3 length: 16
CDR3 protein: CSVSGTEETWANVLTF
CDR3 DNA: TGCAGCGTTTCCGGGACTGAGGAAACTTGGGCCAACGTCCTGACTTTC

V gene: TRBV6-1
clone size: .
J gene: TRBJ2-2
D gene: TRBD1
CDR3 length: 15
CDR3 protein: CASSPQGAYTGELFF
CDR3 DNA: TGTGCCAGCAGTCCACAGGGGGCGTACACCGGGGAGCTGTTTTTT

V gene: TRBV12-3/TRBV12-4
clone size: many
J gene: TRBJ1-3
D gene: .
CDR3 length: 15
CDR3 protein: CASSLGRGSGNTIYF
CDR3 DNA: TGTGCCAGCAGTTTGGGAAGGGGGTCAGGAAACACCATATATTTT

V gene: TRBV6-7
clone size: many
J gene: TRBJ1-2
D gene: .
CDR3 length: 14
CDR3 protein: CASSYSNRFYGYTF
CDR3 DNA: TGTGCCAGCAGTTACTCGAATAGATTCTATGGCTACACCTTC

V gene: TRBV6-5
clone size: many
J gene: TRBJ1-2
D gene: .
CDR3 length: 15
CDR3 protein: CASSYSPRDSYGYTF
CDR3 DNA: TGTGCCAGCAGTTACTCCCCCCGGGACTCATATGGCTACACCTTC

V gene: TRBV7-9
clone size: few
J gene: TRBJ1-6
D gene: .
CDR3 length: 17
CDR3 protein: CASSLALGETADSPLHF
CDR3 DNA: TGTGCCAGCAGCTTAGCTCTCGGAGAGACAGCGGATTCACCCCTCCACTTT

V gene: TRBV6-5
clone size: many
J gene: TRBJ2-6
D gene: .
CDR3 length: 15
CDR3 protein: CASSYRDSGANVLTF
CDR3 DNA: TGTGCCAGCAGCTACAGGGATTCTGGGGCCAACGTCCTGACTTTC

V gene: TRBV7-9
clone size: .
J gene: TRBJ2-5
D gene: .
CDR3 length: 15
CDR3 protein: CASSPPSGGPGTQYF
CDR3 DNA: TGTGCCAGCAGCCCCCCGTCGGGGGGCCCAGGGACCCAGTACTTC

V gene: TRBV6-5
clone size: many
J gene: TRBJ2-7
D gene: .
CDR3 length: 13
CDR3 protein: CASSYRGVYEQYF
CDR3 DNA: TGTGCCAGCAGTTACAGGGGAGTCTACGAGCAGTACTTC

V gene: TRBV30
clone size: .
J gene: TRBJ2-2
D gene: .
CDR3 length: 14
CDR3 protein: CAWSVLRNTGELFF
CDR3 DNA: TGTGCCTGGAGTGTTTTGAGGAACACCGGGGAGCTGTTTTTT

V gene: TRBV29-1
clone size: few
J gene: TRBJ2-1
D gene: TRBD1
CDR3 length: 16
CDR3 protein: CSVEGWTGGSYNEQFF
CDR3 DNA: TGCAGCGTGGAAGGGTGGACAGGCGGCTCCTACAATGAGCAGTTCTTC

V gene: TRBV20-1
clone size: many
J gene: TRBJ1-6
D gene: .
CDR3 length: 13
CDR3 protein: CSASLTEGSPLHF
CDR3 DNA: TGCAGTGCTAGCCTGACAGAGGGTTCACCCCTCCACTTT

V gene: TRBV7-2
clone size: many
J gene: TRBJ2-7
D gene: .
CDR3 length: 13
CDR3 protein: CASGSDASYEQYF
CDR3 DNA: TGTGCCAGCGGGAGTGACGCTTCCTACGAGCAGTACTTC

V gene: TRBV20-1
clone size: .
J gene: TRBJ2-7
D gene: .
CDR3 length: 17
CDR3 protein: CSARDLGAQGGAYEQYF
CDR3 DNA: TGCAGTGCTAGAGATCTGGGAGCACAGGGAGGCGCCTACGAGCAGTACTTC

V gene: TRBV6-1
clone size: .
J gene: TRBJ1-5
D gene: .
CDR3 length: 15
CDR3 protein: CASSAGRVSGQPQHF
CDR3 DNA: TGTGCCAGCAGTGCCGGGAGGGTTTCGGGTCAGCCCCAGCATTTT

V gene: TRBV20-1
clone size: few
J gene: TRBJ1-2
D gene: .
CDR3 length: 13
CDR3 protein: CSARDPSNYGYTF
CDR3 DNA: TGCAGTGCTAGAGACCCCTCTAACTATGGCTACACCTTC

V gene: TRBV29-1
clone size: many
J gene: TRBJ1-2
D gene: .
CDR3 length: 13
CDR3 protein: CSVEQGIPYGYTF
CDR3 DNA: TGCAGCGTTGAACAGGGGATCCCCTATGGCTACACCTTC

V gene: TRBV6-2/TRBV6-3
clone size: many
J gene: TRBJ1-5
D gene: .
CDR3 length: 16
CDR3 protein: CASSYAGVYSNQPQHF
CDR3 DNA: TGTGCCAGCAGTTACGCGGGAGTTTATAGCAATCAGCCCCAGCATTTT